These T cell receptor beta chains were read from a single sample in a study of T-cell memory formation after mild COVID-19. TCRdb reprocessed the 5' RACE reads with MiXCR, giving one entry per CDR3 protein. The sample lists some 350,000 distinct CDR3 sequences; about 15% were seen once. The specimen was PBMCs or a T cell subset sorted from them (not recorded which). The receptors were sampled from a man between 18 and 35 years old who had mild COVID-19 (a few samples of this study predate the infection). Cell type and time point are not known. Each CDR3 is given with its conserved first and last residue. D genes are given only for firm matches. Clone size is shown for a subset of rows, as once, few, many or a class of expanded clone.

V: TRBV11-2
size: few
J: TRBJ2-3
D: TRBD2
DNA: TGTGCCAGCACCCGACTAGCGGGGGGTACGCAGTATTTT
CDR3: CASTRLAGGTQYF

V: TRBV14
size: many
J: TRBJ2-5
D: TRBD2
DNA: TGTGCCAGCAGCCAAAAAGGCGGGGGAGCGTACCAAGAGACCCAGTACTTC
CDR3: CASSQKGGGAYQETQYF

V: TRBV27
size: few
J: TRBJ2-1
D: .
DNA: TGTGCCAGCGGGGGAGGGGGGTACAATGAGCAGTTCTTC
CDR3: CASGGGGYNEQFF

V: TRBV7-8
size: medium-sized
J: TRBJ1-2
D: .
DNA: TGTGCCAGCAGCCTCGGACAAGCCTGGGCTAACTATGGCTACACCTTC
CDR3: CASSLGQAWANYGYTF

V: TRBV7-6
size: .
J: TRBJ1-1
D: TRBD1
DNA: TGTGCCAGCTCGGGGGACAGAGCAACTGAAGCTTTCTTT
CDR3: CASSGDRATEAFF

V: TRBV29-1
size: few
J: TRBJ2-3
D: .
DNA: TGCAGCGTTGAGGTCAGGTTTAGCACAGATACGCAGTATTTT
CDR3: CSVEVRFSTDTQYF

V: TRBV7-8
size: .
J: TRBJ1-3
D: .
DNA: TGTGCCAGCAGCCGAGGGCCACCCCCGGGAAACACCATATATTTT
CDR3: CASSRGPPPGNTIYF

V: TRBV28
size: .
J: TRBJ2-2
D: TRBD2
DNA: TGTGCCAGCAGTTCTCGGATCGGAGCGGGGGGGCGTTGGTCCGGGGAGCTGTTTTTT
CDR3: CASSSRIGAGGRWSGELFF

V: TRBV2
size: few
J: TRBJ2-3
D: .
DNA: TGTGCCAGCAGTGCGGCGCCGACTAGCACAGATACGCAGTATTTT
CDR3: CASSAAPTSTDTQYF

V: TRBV5-1
size: few
J: TRBJ2-7
D: .
DNA: TGCGCCAGCAGCAAATTCCAGACAGGAGGTTACGAGCAGTACTTC
CDR3: CASSKFQTGGYEQYF

V: TRBV4-3
size: .
J: TRBJ2-1
D: .
DNA: TGCGCCAGCAGCCAAGATGAAGGGACGGCATACAATGAGCAGTTCTTC
CDR3: CASSQDEGTAYNEQFF

V: TRBV28
size: .
J: TRBJ2-2
D: .
DNA: TGTGCCAGCAGGGAGAGAACCGGGGAGCTGTTTTTT
CDR3: CASRERTGELFF

V: TRBV7-2
size: .
J: TRBJ2-7
D: .
DNA: TGTGCCAGCAGGCAGGGAAGGGGAAACTACGAGCAGTACTTC
CDR3: CASRQGRGNYEQYF

V: TRBV2
size: .
J: TRBJ2-1
D: .
DNA: TGTGCCAGCAGGGCCTATGAGCAGTTCTTC
CDR3: CASRAYEQFF

V: TRBV7-8
size: many
J: TRBJ1-5
D: .
DNA: TGTGCCAGCAGCAAGGTGGAGGGGACTTATAGCAATCAGCCCCAGCATTTT
CDR3: CASSKVEGTYSNQPQHF

V: TRBV29-1
size: .
J: TRBJ2-1
D: .
DNA: TGCAGCGCTCAACACAGCCGGGGGAATGAGCAGTTCTTC
CDR3: CSAQHSRGNEQFF

V: TRBV28
size: .
J: TRBJ1-2
D: TRBD1
DNA: TGTGCCAGCATTGGGACAGGGAAAGGCTACACCTTC
CDR3: CASIGTGKGYTF

V: TRBV6-2/TRBV6-3
size: few
J: TRBJ2-3
D: .
DNA: TGTGCCGCCTCCTGGTTGGAGACAGATACGCAGTATTTT
CDR3: CAASWLETDTQYF

V: TRBV18
size: few
J: TRBJ2-1
D: .
DNA: TGTGCCAGCTCACCGGACCTGTCTTACAATGAGCAGTTCTTC
CDR3: CASSPDLSYNEQFF

V: TRBV7-8
size: many
J: TRBJ1-1
D: .
DNA: TGTGCCAGCGCGCGCGGTGGGAACACTGAAGCTTTCTTT
CDR3: CASARGGNTEAFF

V: TRBV7-9
size: many
J: TRBJ2-1
D: TRBD2
DNA: TGTGCCAGCAGTTCTACTAGCGGATATTCCAATGAGCAGTTCTTC
CDR3: CASSSTSGYSNEQFF

V: TRBV11-2
size: few
J: TRBJ2-3
D: TRBD2
DNA: TGTGCCAGCAGACGGGGGGGAGTGGCAGATACGCAGTATTTT
CDR3: CASRRGGVADTQYF

V: TRBV7-3
size: .
J: TRBJ2-2
D: .
DNA: TGTGCCAGCAGCTTAAACATGAACACCGGGGAGCTGTTTTTT
CDR3: CASSLNMNTGELFF

V: TRBV6-1
size: few
J: TRBJ2-2
D: .
DNA: TGTGCCAGCTCGGACTTGAACACCGGGGAGCTGTTTTTT
CDR3: CASSDLNTGELFF

V: TRBV20-1
size: few
J: TRBJ2-7
D: .
DNA: TGCAGTGCTGGCAGGACAGATTACGAGCAGTACTTC
CDR3: CSAGRTDYEQYF

V: TRBV3-1
size: many
J: TRBJ1-3
D: .
DNA: TGTGCCAGCAGTGCATACAGGGACGGCGGAAACACCATATATTTT
CDR3: CASSAYRDGGNTIYF

V: TRBV7-2
size: .
J: TRBJ2-1
D: .
DNA: TGTGCCAGCAGCTTAGAGGGGTCTAGCCCCTACAATGAGCAGTTCTTC
CDR3: CASSLEGSSPYNEQFF

V: TRBV5-1
size: .
J: TRBJ1-1
D: .
DNA: TGCGCCAGCAGCTTCTACGGACCGAACACTGAAGCTTTCTTT
CDR3: CASSFYGPNTEAFF

V: TRBV7-8
size: .
J: TRBJ1-4
D: TRBD1
DNA: TGTGCCAGCAGCTTAGTTAAGGCAGGGGGCAATGAAAAACTGTTTTTT
CDR3: CASSLVKAGGNEKLFF

V: TRBV5-1
size: many
J: TRBJ1-2
D: .
DNA: TGCGCCAGCGCCGCAGAGGGATATGGCTACACCTTC
CDR3: CASAAEGYGYTF

V: TRBV29-1
size: many
J: TRBJ1-3
D: .
DNA: TGCAGCGGTGGGTGGGGTACCGATGGAAACACCATATATTTT
CDR3: CSGGWGTDGNTIYF

V: TRBV4-2
size: .
J: TRBJ2-7
D: .
DNA: TGTGCCAGCAGCCACGATACTAGATCCCACGAGCAGTACTTC
CDR3: CASSHDTRSHEQYF

V: TRBV12-3/TRBV12-4
size: few
J: TRBJ2-3
D: TRBD1
DNA: TGTGCCAGCAGTCTACAGGGACAGGGAACAGATACGCAGTATTTT
CDR3: CASSLQGQGTDTQYF

V: TRBV11-2
size: .
J: TRBJ1-1
D: .
DNA: TGTGCCAGCAGGGCACCAGGCGGGAACACTGAAGCTTTCTTT
CDR3: CASRAPGGNTEAFF

V: TRBV14
size: .
J: TRBJ2-3
D: .
DNA: TGTGCCAGCAGCCAAGGCCCCAGGACTAGCACAGATACGCAGTATTTT
CDR3: CASSQGPRTSTDTQYF

V: TRBV6-1
size: few
J: TRBJ2-2
D: TRBD1
DNA: TGTGCCAGCAGGGCCTACAGGGGCATTGGGAACACCGGGGAGCTGTTTTTT
CDR3: CASRAYRGIGNTGELFF

V: TRBV28
size: .
J: TRBJ1-1
D: .
DNA: TGTGCCAGCAGTACCCAGGTGAACACTGAAGCTTTCTTT
CDR3: CASSTQVNTEAFF

V: TRBV7-8
size: .
J: TRBJ1-1
D: .
DNA: TGTGCCAGCAGTGGGCCGCAGGTCCAGTCCGTCCTTGAAGCTTTCTTT
CDR3: CASSGPQVQSVLEAFF

V: TRBV6-2/TRBV6-3
size: few
J: TRBJ1-1
D: .
DNA: TGTGCCAGCAGTCCCCGCAGAGGGAGCACTGAAGCTTTCTTT
CDR3: CASSPRRGSTEAFF

V: TRBV6-2/TRBV6-3
size: once
J: TRBJ2-1
D: .
DNA: TGTGCCAGCAGTTGGGGCGGAAACAATGAGCAGTTCTTC
CDR3: CASSWGGNNEQFF

V: TRBV4-1
size: .
J: TRBJ1-2
D: .
DNA: TGCGCCAGCAGCCAGGGCCTGACAGAGCTCTATGGCTACACCTTC
CDR3: CASSQGLTELYGYTF

V: TRBV5-4
size: few
J: TRBJ2-2
D: .
DNA: TGTGCCAGCAGCTTGGGGTACGGGGAGCTGTTTTTT
CDR3: CASSLGYGELFF

V: TRBV3-1
size: many
J: TRBJ1-2
D: .
DNA: TGTGCCAGCAGCCAGAACTATGGCTACACCTTC
CDR3: CASSQNYGYTF